These T cell receptor beta chains were read from a single sample in a study of cytomegalovirus exposure and HLA in healthy donors. Some clones are missing from TCRdb's copy, which holds only in-frame ones; the method was immunoSEQ multiplex PCR. Of 90,000 to 120,000 clones listed, more than 65% are singletons. Sequencing used PBMCs. The receptors come from a man in his thirties or forties in good health and CMV-seronegative. Both conserved end residues are part of each CDR3. The D gene is left open where the match is weak. A clone size is listed for some rows: how often the clone was seen (once, few, many), or a class if it is expanded.

. | . | 13 | TRBJ2-2 | TRBV6-4 | CASSAGSTGELFF | TGTGCCAGCAGTGCCGGTAGCACCGGGGAGCTGTTTTTT
. | . | 14 | TRBJ1-1 | TRBV13 | CASSLREGNTEAFF | TGTGCCAGCAGCTTAAGAGAGGGTAACACTGAAGCTTTCTTT
TRBD1 | . | 15 | TRBJ1-6 | TRBV28 | CASTPPGQGHSPLHF | TGTGCCAGCACCCCCCCGGGACAGGGTCATTCACCCCTCCACTTT
. | . | 15 | TRBJ1-1 | TRBV9 | CASSVDPNTNTEAFF | TGTGCCAGCAGCGTAGATCCTAATACGAACACTGAAGCTTTCTTT
TRBD2 | once | 15 | TRBJ2-3 | TRBV27 | CASSSSGGWTDTQYF | TGTGCCAGCAGTTCGAGCGGGGGGTGGACAGATACGCAGTATTTT
. | . | 16 | TRBJ2-7 | TRBV5-6 | CASSLLRGMEAYEQYF | TGTGCCAGCAGCTTGTTGAGGGGGATGGAAGCCTACGAGCAGTACTTC
TRBD2 | once | 15 | TRBJ2-7 | TRBV11-2 | CASSRLVRLADEQYF | TGTGCCAGCAGCCGATTGGTTCGACTAGCGGACGAGCAGTACTTC
TRBD2 | . | 16 | TRBJ2-1 | TRBV10-2 | CASSEAVSGSGNEQFF | TGCGCCAGCAGTGAGGCCGTCAGCGGGAGTGGTAATGAGCAGTTCTTC
. | . | 16 | TRBJ2-6 | TRBV9 | CASSVVQGSGANVLTF | TGTGCCAGCAGCGTAGTCCAGGGGTCTGGGGCCAACGTCCTGACTTTC
. | . | 11 | TRBJ1-5 | TRBV6-1 | CASSEAQPQHF | TGTGCCAGCAGTGAAGCACAGCCCCAGCATTTC
. | . | 12 | TRBJ2-1 | TRBV27 | CASSFFGGEQFF | TGTGCCAGCAGTTTCTTTGGAGGTGAGCAGTTCTTC
TRBD1 | . | 15 | TRBJ2-7 | TRBV6-5 | CASRTRGTGGYEQYF | TGTGCCAGCAGAACTAGAGGGACAGGGGGCTACGAGCAGTACTTC
. | . | 14 | TRBJ1-1 | TRBV7-9 | CASSFGATHGGAFF | TGTGCCAGCAGCTTCGGGGCCACCCATGGGGGCGCTTTCTTT
. | . | 13 | TRBJ2-1 | TRBV4-1 | CASSQDSGSWQFF | TGCGCCAGCAGCCAAGATAGCGGTTCGTGGCAGTTCTTC
TRBD1 | . | 14 | TRBJ2-2 | TRBV2 | CASSERQGAGELFF | TGTGCCAGCAGTGAACGGCAGGGGGCCGGGGAGCTGTTTTTT
TRBD2 | . | 15 | TRBJ2-1 | TRBV5-1 | CASSLVGGGHNEQFF | TGCGCCAGCAGCTTAGTCGGGGGGGGTCATAATGAGCAGTTCTTC
. | few | 13 | TRBJ2-7 | TRBV6-5 | CASSYGDSYEQYF | TGTGCCAGCAGTTACGGAGACTCCTACGAGCAGTACTTC
. | . | 15 | TRBJ2-1 | TRBV23-1 | CASSQQGSSYNEQFF | TGCGCCAGCAGTCAACAGGGGAGCTCCTACAATGAGCAGTTCTTC
TRBD1 | . | 15 | TRBJ2-7 | TRBV9 | CASSVGWDRAYEQYF | TGTGCCAGCAGCGTAGGTTGGGACAGGGCGTACGAGCAGTACTTC
TRBD1 | once | 17 | TRBJ2-1 | TRBV2 | CATDPPRQGSSYNEQFF | TGTGCCACTGACCCTCCAAGACAGGGATCCTCCTACAATGAGCAGTTCTTC
. | . | 12 | TRBJ2-3 | TRBV6-6 | CASSYGSAGPYF | TGTGCCAGCAGTTACGGGAGCGCCGGCCCGTATTTT
TRBD2 | . | 14 | TRBJ2-1 | TRBV29-1 | CSVGGLTLSREQFF | TGCAGCGTTGGGGGACTAACTTTAAGCAGGGAGCAGTTCTTC
. | . | 18 | TRBJ2-1 | TRBV6-1 | CASSEAHGGGVLYNEQFF | TGTGCCAGCAGTGAAGCGCATGGCGGGGGCGTACTCTACAATGAGCAGTTCTTC
TRBD2 | . | 16 | TRBJ2-3 | TRBV7-6 | CASSPLAGGLTDTQYF | TGTGCCAGCAGCCCCCTTGCGGGGGGCCTAACAGATACGCAGTATTTT